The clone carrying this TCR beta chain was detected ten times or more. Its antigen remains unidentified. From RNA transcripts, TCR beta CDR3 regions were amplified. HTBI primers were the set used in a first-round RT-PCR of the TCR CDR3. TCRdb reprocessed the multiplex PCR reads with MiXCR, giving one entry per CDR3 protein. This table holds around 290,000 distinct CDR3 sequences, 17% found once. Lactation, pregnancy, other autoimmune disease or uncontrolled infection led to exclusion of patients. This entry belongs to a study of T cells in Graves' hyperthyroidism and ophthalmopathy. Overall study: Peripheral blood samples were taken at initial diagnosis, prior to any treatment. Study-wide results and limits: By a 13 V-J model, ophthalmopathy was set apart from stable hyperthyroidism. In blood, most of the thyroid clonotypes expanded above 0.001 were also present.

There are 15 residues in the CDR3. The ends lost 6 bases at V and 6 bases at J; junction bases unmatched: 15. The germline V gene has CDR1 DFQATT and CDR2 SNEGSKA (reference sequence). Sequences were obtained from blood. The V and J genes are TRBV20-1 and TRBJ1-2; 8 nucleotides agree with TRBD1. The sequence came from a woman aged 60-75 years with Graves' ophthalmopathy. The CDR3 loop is CSARWVGQGENGYTF. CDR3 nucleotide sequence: TGCAGTGCCCGGTGGGTCGGACAGGGAGAAAATGGCTACACCTTC.